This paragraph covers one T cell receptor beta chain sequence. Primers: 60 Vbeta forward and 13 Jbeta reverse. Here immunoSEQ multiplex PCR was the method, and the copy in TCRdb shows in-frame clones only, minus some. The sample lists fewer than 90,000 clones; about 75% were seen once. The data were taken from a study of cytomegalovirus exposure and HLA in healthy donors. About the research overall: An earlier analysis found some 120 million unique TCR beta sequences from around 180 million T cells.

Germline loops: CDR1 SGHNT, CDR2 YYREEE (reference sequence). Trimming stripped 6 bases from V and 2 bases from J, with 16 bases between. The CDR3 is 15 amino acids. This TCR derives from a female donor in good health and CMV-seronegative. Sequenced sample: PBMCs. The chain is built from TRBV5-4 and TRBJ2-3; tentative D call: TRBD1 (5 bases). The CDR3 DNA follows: TGTGCCAGCATGCCAGGGCCTGGGAACACAGATACGCAGTATTTT. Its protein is CASMPGPGNTDTQYF.